The 10 T cell receptor beta chains presented below share a single source sample, sequenced in a study of cytomegalovirus exposure and HLA in healthy donors. A multiplex PCR was run with 60 Vbeta primers and 13 Jbeta primers. TCRdb's table, derived via immunoSEQ multiplex PCR, lists solely in-frame clones and lacks some. The listing records under 200,000 clones. The sequencing sample was made of PBMCs. The source of these receptors is a woman between 18 and 29 years old in good health and CMV-seropositive.

The chain links TRBV6-5 to TRBJ2-1; TRBD2 agrees at 11 bases. In germline, CDR1 is MNHEY, CDR2 SVGAGI. CDR3 length: 16 residues. V trimming: 2 bases; J trimming: 4 bases; junction bases outside the gene matches: 4. DNA of the CDR3: TGTGCCAGCAGTTACGTTAGCGGGGGGGTTTACAATGAGCAGTTCTTC. It codes for CASSYVSGGVYNEQFF.

The genes are TRBV13 and TRBJ1-6; TRBD1 agrees at 8 bases. The germline V gene encodes CDR1 PRHDT and CDR2 FYEKMQ (reference sequence). This CDR3 has 14 amino acids. V gave up 5 bases and J gave up 10 bases; unmatched junction bases: 7. CDR3 sequence reads: CASSIQGAGSPLHF. The CDR3 coding sequence is TGTGCCAGCAGCATTCAGGGGGCTGGCTCACCCCTCCACTTT.

This chain links TRBV30 with TRBJ1-4; D unclear. V was pared by 2 bases and J by 2 bases, with 9 bases between. The CDR3 covers 14 residues. Germline CDR1 reads GTSNPN; CDR2 reads SVGIG (reference sequence). The CDR3 here is CAWSFRVTNEKLFF. The CDR3 nucleotides are TGTGCCTGGAGTTTCCGAGTTACTAATGAAAAACTGTTTTTT.

The J gene is TRBJ2-1, the V gene TRBV4-3; 8 bases match TRBD2. The CDR3 is 17 residues long. CDR1 is LGHNA, CDR2 YSLEER, per germline. With 1 base clipped from V and 10 bases from J, the junction kept 15 bases outside the gene matches. As DNA, the CDR3 is TGCGCCAGCAGCCAAGGGGCGACGCGGGGGGCCCCGGGGGAGCAGTTCTTC. This translates into CASSQGATRGAPGEQFF.

V gene TRBV5-1 combines with J gene TRBJ2-3; 16 bases fit TRBD2. The trim removed 4 bases at V and 6 bases at J, leaving 5 bases unmatched. The CDR3 has 16 residues. Germline V gene data show CDR1 as SGHRS and CDR2 as YFSETQ. In DNA form, the CDR3 reads TGCGCCAGCAGCCCGGGACTAGCGGGGGGGCCGGATACGCAGTATTTT. It yields the protein CASSPGLAGGPDTQYF.

The V call is TRBV5-1, the J call TRBJ2-1; TRBD1 agrees at 12 bases. CDR3 size: 14 residues. Germline assignment: CDR1 SGHRS and CDR2 YFSETQ. V shed 3 bases and J 9 bases; nucleotides not matched to a gene: 4. The CDR3 DNA follows: TGCGCCAGCAGCTCCGGGACAGGGGGCCTTGAGCAGTTCTTC. Amino acids: CASSSGTGGLEQFF.

The chain couples TRBV9 to TRBJ2-5; 8 bases agree with TRBD2. V trimming: 0 bases; J trimming: 9 bases; junction bases outside the gene matches: 1. This CDR3 contains 12 residues. Germline values: CDR1 SGDLS, CDR2 YYNGEE. CDR3: CASSVAGGPQYF. CDR3 coding DNA: TGTGCCAGCAGCGTAGCGGGGGGGCCCCAGTACTTC.

The chain employs TRBV7-2 and TRBJ1-3; tentative D call: TRBD1 (5 bases). Germline V gives CDR1 SGHTA, CDR2 FQGNSA. The V and J ends lost 11 bases and 3 bases respectively, with 8 bases between them. The CDR3 covers 11 residues. CDR3 protein: CAGGVGNTIYF. For the CDR3, the DNA is TGTGCCGGGGGGGTTGGAAACACCATATATTTT.

The V call is TRBV9, the J call TRBJ2-5; TRBD2 is a possible D gene (6 bases). Germline CDR1 reads SGDLS; CDR2 reads YYNGEE. The CDR3 spans 16 residues. V gave up 0 bases and J gave up 0 bases, with 12 bases separating them. The DNA of the CDR3 is TGTGCCAGCAGCGTAGGTGGAGGGGAATACCAAGAGACCCAGTACTTC. Its translation is CASSVGGGEYQETQYF.

The rearrangement joins TRBV5-4 to TRBJ1-3, with 7 positions matching TRBD1. CDR3 length: 15 residues. Germline V gene sequence: CDR1 SGHNT, CDR2 YYREEE (reference sequence). V lost 0 bases, J lost 0 bases, and 0 bases stayed unmatched. This CDR3 is CASSLAGGSGNTIYF. The CDR3 DNA sequence: TGTGCCAGCAGCTTGGCAGGGGGCTCTGGAAACACCATATATTTT.